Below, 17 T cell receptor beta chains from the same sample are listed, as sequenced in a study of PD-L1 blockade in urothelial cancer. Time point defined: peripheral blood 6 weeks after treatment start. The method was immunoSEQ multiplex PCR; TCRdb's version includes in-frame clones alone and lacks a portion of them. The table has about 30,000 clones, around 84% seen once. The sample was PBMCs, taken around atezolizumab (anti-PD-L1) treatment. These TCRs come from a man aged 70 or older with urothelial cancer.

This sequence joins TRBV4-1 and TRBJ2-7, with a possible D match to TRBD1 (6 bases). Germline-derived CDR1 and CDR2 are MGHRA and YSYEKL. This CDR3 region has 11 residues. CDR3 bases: TGCGGCGAGAAGGGGGCCTACGAGCAGTACTTC. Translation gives CGEKGAYEQYF.

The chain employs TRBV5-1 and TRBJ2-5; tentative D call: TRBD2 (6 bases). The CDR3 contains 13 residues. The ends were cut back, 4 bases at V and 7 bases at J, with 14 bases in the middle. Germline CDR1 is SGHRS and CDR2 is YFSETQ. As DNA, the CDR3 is TGCGCCAGCAGCCAGGGAGGAGCGGCGACCCAGTACTTC. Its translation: CASSQGGAATQYF.

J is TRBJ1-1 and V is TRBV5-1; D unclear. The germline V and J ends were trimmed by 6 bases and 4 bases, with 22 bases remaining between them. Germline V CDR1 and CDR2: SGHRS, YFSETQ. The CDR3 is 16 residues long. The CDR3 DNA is TGCGCCAGCAATAGGCGCCCAAAGCTCGAGGGCACTGAAGCTTTCTTT. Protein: CASNRRPKLEGTEAFF.

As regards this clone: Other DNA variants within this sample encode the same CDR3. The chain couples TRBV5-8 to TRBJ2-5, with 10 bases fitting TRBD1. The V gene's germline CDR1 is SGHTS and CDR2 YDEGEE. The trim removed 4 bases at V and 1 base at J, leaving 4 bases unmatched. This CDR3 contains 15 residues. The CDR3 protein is CASSPGDRGQETQYF. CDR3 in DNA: TGTGCCAGCAGCCCTGGGGACAGGGGCCAAGAGACCCAGTACTTC.

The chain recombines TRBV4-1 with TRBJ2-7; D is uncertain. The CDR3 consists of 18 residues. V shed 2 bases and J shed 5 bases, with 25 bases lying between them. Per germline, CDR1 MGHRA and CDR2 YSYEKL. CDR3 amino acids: CASSQKGESERPSDEQYF. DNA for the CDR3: TGCGCCAGCAGCCAAAAAGGTGAAAGCGAACGACCCAGCGACGAGCAGTACTTC.

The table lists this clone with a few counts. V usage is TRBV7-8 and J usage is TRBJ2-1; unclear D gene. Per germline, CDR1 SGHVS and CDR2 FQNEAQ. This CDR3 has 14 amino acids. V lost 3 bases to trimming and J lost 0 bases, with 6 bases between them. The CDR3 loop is CASSLESSYNEQFF. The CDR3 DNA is TGTGCCAGCAGCTTGGAGAGCTCCTACAATGAGCAGTTCTTC.

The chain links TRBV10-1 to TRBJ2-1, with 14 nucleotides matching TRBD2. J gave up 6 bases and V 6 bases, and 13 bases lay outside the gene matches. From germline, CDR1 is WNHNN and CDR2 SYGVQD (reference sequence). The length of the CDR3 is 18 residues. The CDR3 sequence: CASSLPGLAGDCANEQFF. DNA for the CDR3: TGCGCCAGCAGCCTTCCGGGACTAGCGGGAGATTGCGCCAATGAGCAGTTCTTC.

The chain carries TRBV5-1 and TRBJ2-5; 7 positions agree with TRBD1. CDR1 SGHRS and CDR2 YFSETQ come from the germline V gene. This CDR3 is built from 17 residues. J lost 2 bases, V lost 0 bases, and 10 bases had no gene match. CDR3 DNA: TGCGCCAGCAGCTTGGGGGGCCGGCAGGGGGAGCAAGAGACCCAGTACTTC. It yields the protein CASSLGGRQGEQETQYF.

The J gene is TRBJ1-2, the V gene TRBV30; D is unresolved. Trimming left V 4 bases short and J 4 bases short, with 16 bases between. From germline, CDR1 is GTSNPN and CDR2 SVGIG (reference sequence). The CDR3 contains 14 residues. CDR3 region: CAWTGFSEVYGYTF. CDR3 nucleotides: TGTGCCTGGACCGGGTTCAGCGAGGTCTATGGCTACACCTTC.

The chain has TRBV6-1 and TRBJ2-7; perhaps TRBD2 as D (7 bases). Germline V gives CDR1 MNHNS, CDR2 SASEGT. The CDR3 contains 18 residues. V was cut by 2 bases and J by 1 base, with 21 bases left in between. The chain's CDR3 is CASSESRGGGTRSYEQYF. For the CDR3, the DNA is TGTGCCAGCAGTGAAAGTAGGGGAGGGGGGACCCGATCCTACGAGCAGTACTTC.

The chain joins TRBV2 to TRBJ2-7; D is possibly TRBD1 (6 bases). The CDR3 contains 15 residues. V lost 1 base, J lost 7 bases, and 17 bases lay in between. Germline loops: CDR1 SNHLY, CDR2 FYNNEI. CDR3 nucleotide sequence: TGTGCCAGCAGTGAAGTAGGGGGACGGGTTGAGGAGCAGTACTTC. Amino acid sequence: CASSEVGGRVEEQYF.

CDR3 DNA: TGTGCCAGCAGCTTCAGACAGGGCCATACTTTATCCTACGAGCAGTACTTC. Its protein product is CASSFRQGHTLSYEQYF. V and J are TRBV7-2 and TRBJ2-7, with 7 bases identical to TRBD1. The length of the CDR3 is 17 residues. The ends lost 3 bases at V and 1 base at J; junction bases unmatched: 12. Germline V gene lookup returns CDR1 SGHTA and CDR2 FQGNSA.

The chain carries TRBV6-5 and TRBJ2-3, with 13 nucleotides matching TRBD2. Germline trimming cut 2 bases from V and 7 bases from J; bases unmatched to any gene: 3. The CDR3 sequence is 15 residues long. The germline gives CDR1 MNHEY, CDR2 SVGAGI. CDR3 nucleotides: TGTGCCAGCAGTTACACGACTAGCGGGGGGAATACGCAGTATTTT. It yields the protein CASSYTTSGGNTQYF.

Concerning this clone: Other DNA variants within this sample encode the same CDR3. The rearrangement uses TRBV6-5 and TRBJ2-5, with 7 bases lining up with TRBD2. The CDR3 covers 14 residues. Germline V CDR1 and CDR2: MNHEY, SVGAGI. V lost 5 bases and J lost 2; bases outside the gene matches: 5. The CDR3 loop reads CASSAGVSQETQYF. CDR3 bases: TGTGCCAGCAGTGCGGGGGTGTCACAAGAGACCCAGTACTTC.

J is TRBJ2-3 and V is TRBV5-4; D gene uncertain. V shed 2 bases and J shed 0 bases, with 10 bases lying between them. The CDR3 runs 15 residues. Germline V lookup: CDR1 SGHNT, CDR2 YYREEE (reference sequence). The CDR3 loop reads CASSLSSQSTDTQYF. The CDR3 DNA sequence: TGTGCCAGCAGCTTAAGTAGCCAGAGCACAGATACGCAGTATTTT.

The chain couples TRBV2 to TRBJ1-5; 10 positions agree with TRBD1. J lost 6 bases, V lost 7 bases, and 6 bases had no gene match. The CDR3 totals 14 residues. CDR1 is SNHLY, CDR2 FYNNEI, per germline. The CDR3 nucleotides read TGTGCCAGCAAAGGACAGGGGGTGGGTCAGCCCCAGCATTTT. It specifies CASKGQGVGQPQHF.

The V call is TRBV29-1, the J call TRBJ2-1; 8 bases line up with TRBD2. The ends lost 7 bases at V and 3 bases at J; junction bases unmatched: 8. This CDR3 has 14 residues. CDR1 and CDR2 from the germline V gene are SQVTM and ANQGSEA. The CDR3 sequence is CSGGGQGSYNEQFF. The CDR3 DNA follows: TGCAGCGGCGGGGGGCAGGGCAGCTACAATGAGCAGTTCTTC.